Sequencing of this TCR beta chain was carried out in a study of cytomegalovirus exposure and HLA in healthy donors (TCRdb year 2017). About the investigation overall: The 700 or so repertoires of the first cohort and the 110 or so validation repertoires were produced on the same platform, according to a later analysis. The study aimed to test whether cataloging public T cell receptors could reveal signatures of past pathogen exposure. In addition to the first cohort of 666 subjects, a separate validation cohort of 120 different subjects was used. To predict cytomegalovirus infection status, the study combined high-throughput TCR immunosequencing, statistical association of individual TCRs with disease status, and machine learning. Overall study results and their limits: The classifier was reported to diagnose cytomegalovirus status with high specificity and sensitivity in both the original cohort and the validation cohort. A total of fewer than 200 TCR beta chains were listed by the study as associated with cytomegalovirus. All 130 or so repertoires were used to score co-occurrence in the validation cohort in a later analysis, because that analysis had no HLA typing for the cohort. A later analysis found that TCRs clustered in the first cohort also tended to co-occur in the roughly 120 validation repertoires, with 90% to 95% of cluster scores above 0. Three of the identified cytomegalovirus-associated TCR beta chains were confirmed in vitro to be specific for cytomegalovirus antigens. The authors suggested that the approach could potentially be generalized to other disease states and immunological phenotypes. Across donors, most TCR sequences were observed very rarely, whereas some public TCRs were present in many individuals.

The receptor library was made with the immunoSEQ multiplex PCR assay. The study's own analysis went as follows. To diagnose cytomegalovirus status from the catalog of TCR beta chain sequences, a statistical classification framework was built. Not all clones reach the TCRdb copy of this immuneACCESS table, which keeps in-frame sequences only. Checked studies attribute under half of the gap to unresolved V genes and leave the rest unexplained. For V, J and clone size, that table is used; D and trimming come from the DNA. The sample table shows about 130,000 clones, and about nine tenths are seen once. The top ten constitute roughly 2% of the sample. From the cysteine through the phenylalanine, the CDR3 covers 16 amino acids. Only the CDR3 portion is preserved as DNA: 48 bases, with reading frame beginning at the first base. Relative to germline, V is 6 bases shorter and J is 6 bases shorter, with 20 bases between their ends. CDR1 and CDR2 (SNHLY, FYNNEI) derive from the germline V gene.

The donors were included in the validation cohort of approximately 130 subjects, a group kept apart from the 666-subject first cohort. A remark on this clone: This receptor's antigen is unknown. Per-base quality was not reported, and no clone a single base away is much larger than it.

The chain joins TRBV2 to TRBJ2-2; D gene: possibly TRBD2, on 6 matching bases. The source material was PBMCs. The sequence came from a woman aged 18-29 years in good health and CMV-seronegative. The bases are TGTGCCAGCAGGTCTGCTACCGGGAGAGGGGCCGGGGAGCTGTTTTTT. Its translation reads: CASRSATGRGAGELFF. The CDR3 plus the reference TRBV2 and TRBJ2-2 genes for the other parts give the full variable domain: EPEVTQTPSHQVTQMGQEVILRCVPISNHLYFYWYRQILGQKVEFLVSFYNNEISEKSEIFDDQFSVERPDGSNFTLKIRSTKLEDSAMYFCASRSATGRGAGELFFGEGSRLTVL.